This T cell receptor (beta chain) was captured in a study of vaccination effects on CD4 cells after COVID-19. Study summary: Pre-vaccine samples were drawn 16 days and one week before the first dose. Study-wide results and limits: Late post-vaccination, clones induced by infection and those induced by vaccine underwent marked clonal contraction.

Sequenced by immunoSEQ multiplex PCR; TCRdb stores in-frame clones only, minus some. The table records under 65,000 clones, around 76% of them present only once. Ahead of sequencing, the ViraFEST assay grew antigen-specific CD4+ T cells using viral peptide pools. Culture lasted under 13 days before CD4+ T cell isolation. The person had PCR-confirmed SARS-CoV-2 infection between March and December 2020. Some 2 million PBMC were seeded per well and grown in the presence of 10 IU/ml IL-2 and 10 ug/ml peptides. Half the medium was replaced with IL-2 medium on days 3 and 7. On this clone itself: Its target is not known.

CDR3 length: 17 amino acids. Trimming removed 3 bases from V and 5 bases from J, with 21 bases in between. Germline V gene lookup returns CDR1 LGHDT and CDR2 YNNKEL (reference sequence). This chain joins TRBV3-1 (or the pseudogene TRBV3-2) and TRBJ2-3; the D gene is possibly TRBD2 (5 bases). The source was CD4+ T cells from PBMCs cultured with HIV peptides, collected before COVID-19 vaccination. The subset is: HIV-1 Nef peptide pool negative control/reference culture. The clonotype was recovered from a human donor who had a prior SARS-CoV-2 infection. CDR3 in amino acids: CASSHISAGKGGDTQYF. The CDR3 bases are TGTGCCAGCAGCCATATAAGCGCGGGCAAGGGCGGAGATACGCAGTATTTT.